A single sample gave rise to the 10 T cell receptor beta chains below, sequenced in a study of cytomegalovirus exposure and HLA in healthy donors. Researchers ran the PCR with 60 Vbeta and 13 Jbeta primers. Profiling relied on immunoSEQ multiplex PCR, and the TCRdb table lists in-frame clones only, not all of them. Counted here are 55,000 to 70,000 clones, about 80% occurring once; the ten biggest clones make up roughly 4%. Sample: PBMCs. The origin of the receptors is a woman aged 40-49 years in good health and CMV-seronegative.

The J gene is TRBJ1-2, the V gene TRBV28, with 9 positions matching TRBD1. There are 17 residues in the CDR3. CDR1 MDHEN and CDR2 SYDVKM come from the germline V gene. J was trimmed by 7 bases and V by 3 bases; bases with no gene match: 15. The CDR3 sequence: CASSLLRTGGRYVGYTF. The CDR3 coding sequence is TGTGCCAGCAGTTTGTTGAGAACAGGGGGCCGATATGTTGGCTACACCTTC.

The rearrangement links TRBV5-1 to TRBJ2-1; 10 bases map to TRBD1. CDR1 is SGHRS, CDR2 YFSETQ, per germline. J gave up 4 bases and V 4 bases, and 5 bases lay outside the gene matches. The CDR3 covers 15 residues. The CDR3 sequence: CASSEGQGLYNEQFF. CDR3 DNA: TGCGCCAGCAGCGAGGGACAGGGGTTATACAATGAGCAGTTCTTC.

This clone was counted a few times. This rearrangement joins TRBV27 to TRBJ1-2, with 7 bases identical to TRBD1. J lost 4 bases, V lost 5 bases, and 16 bases had no gene match. Germline V gene data show CDR1 as MNHEY and CDR2 as SMNVEV (reference sequence). CDR3 length equals 17 residues. CDR3 nucleotides: TGTGCCAGCAGTGCCTTCAGCACCCGGGACAGAAGCTATGGCTACACCTTC. Translation: CASSAFSTRDRSYGYTF.

The sample holds one count of this clone. The chain recombines TRBV4-1 with TRBJ2-7, with 7 bases identical to TRBD1. The CDR3 runs 14 residues. Germline CDR1 reads MGHRA; CDR2 reads YSYEKL. V gave up 1 base and J gave up 3 bases; unmatched junction bases: 3. As DNA, the CDR3 is TGCGCCAGCAGCCAAGGACAGGGTGTCTACGAGCAGTACTTC. Residues: CASSQGQGVYEQYF.

This clone was counted only a few times. This chain links TRBV29-1 with TRBJ1-2; D possibly corresponds to TRBD1 (5 bases). The germline CDR1 and CDR2 sequences are SQVTM and ANQGSEA. CDR3 length: 14 amino acids. Trimming pared 6 bases from V and 7 bases from J, leaving 21 bases between. Here the CDR3 reads CSVAFNGADIGYTF. In DNA form, the CDR3 reads TGCAGCGTCGCCTTCAATGGGGCGGACATTGGCTACACCTTC.

V gene TRBV11-2 combines with J gene TRBJ2-5; 12 nucleotides match TRBD2. The V gene end was trimmed by 5 bases and the J gene end by 5 bases; junction bases not matched to a gene: 6. The CDR3 has 15 residues. The germline gives CDR1 SGHAT, CDR2 FQNNGV. The CDR3 sequence: CASSPTSGRRETQYF. The CDR3 DNA sequence: TGTGCCAGCAGCCCAACTAGCGGGAGGCGTGAGACCCAGTACTTC. Using reference TRBV11-2 and TRBJ2-5 for the parts outside the CDR3, the full variable domain is EAGVAQSPRYKIIEKRQSVAFWCNPISGHATLYWYQQILGQGPKLLIQFQNNGVVDDSQLPKDRFSAERLKGVDSTLKIQPAKLEDSAVYLCASSPTSGRRETQYFGPGTRLLVL.

J is TRBJ2-5 and V is TRBV2; 8 positions match TRBD1. The CDR3 extends over 14 amino acids. V was clipped by 5 bases and J by 11 bases; unmatched bases: 13. Germline assignment: CDR1 SNHLY and CDR2 FYNNEI. The CDR3 sequence is CASSPRQGQVGQYF. The CDR3 bases are TGTGCCAGCAGTCCGAGACAGGGGCAGGTCGGGCAGTACTTC. Drawing the rest from reference TRBV2 and TRBJ2-5, the complete variable domain is EPEVTQTPSHQVTQMGQEVILRCVPISNHLYFYWYRQILGQKVEFLVSFYNNEISEKSEIFDDQFSVERPDGSNFTLKIRSTKLEDSAMYFCASSPRQGQVGQYFGPGTRLLVL.

The chain is built from TRBV5-1 and TRBJ2-3, with D tentatively TRBD2 (6 bases). The V gene's germline CDR1 is SGHRS and CDR2 YFSETQ. The CDR3 extends over 15 amino acids. Between the trimmed V and J ends, which lost 1 base and 1 base, there was a span of 10 bases. CDR3 protein: CASSLRESGTDTQYF. The CDR3 nucleotides read TGCGCCAGCAGCTTGCGGGAGAGCGGCACAGATACGCAGTATTTT.

This clone was seen a few times. V gene TRBV7-6 combines with J gene TRBJ1-1, with 7 bases fitting TRBD1. There are 17 residues in the CDR3. The V segment lost 1 base and the J segment 3 bases; nucleotides outside the gene matches: 11. Germline V gene lookup returns CDR1 SGHVS and CDR2 FNYEAQ. CDR3 in amino acids: CASSLGARQGPDTEAFF. The CDR3 DNA reads as TGTGCCAGCAGCTTAGGGGCCAGACAGGGCCCTGACACTGAAGCTTTCTTT.

The chain employs TRBV7-9 and TRBJ1-4; maybe TRBD1 (6 bases). This CDR3 is 14 amino acids long. The germline V gene has CDR1 SEHNR and CDR2 FQNEAQ (reference sequence). V was cut by 3 bases and J by 8 bases, with 13 bases left in between. In nucleotides, the CDR3 is TGTGCCAGCAGCTTCACAGGGTTAGGAGAAAAACTGTTTTTT. Protein product: CASSFTGLGEKLFF. Combining the CDR3 with reference TRBV7-9 and TRBJ1-4 gives the whole variable domain DTGVSQNPRHKITKRGQNVTFRCDPISEHNRLYWYRQTLGQGPEFLTYFQNEAQLEKSRLLSDRFSAERPKGSFSTLEIQRTEQGDSAMYLCASSFTGLGEKLFFGSGTQLSVL.